Following are 2 T cell receptor beta chains from one sample sequenced in a study of blood T cell repertoires in COVID-19. Assay: immunoSEQ multiplex PCR; the TCRdb copy retains only in-frame clones and omits some. The repertoire holds 150,000 to 200,000 clones, with about 81% as singletons. Material for sequencing was peripheral blood. These receptors were collected from a woman aged 80 or over with acute or convalescent COVID-19.

As concerns this clone: Other DNA sequences in this sample translate to the same CDR3. The V and J genes are TRBV3-1 (or the pseudogene TRBV3-2) and TRBJ2-1; D remains unclear. The germline CDR1 and CDR2 sequences are LGHDT and YNNKEL (reference sequence). V lost 3 bases and J lost 4, with 7 bases in between. The CDR3 spans 13 residues. Written as DNA, the CDR3 is TGTGCCAGCAGCCAGACTCAGTACAATGAGCAGTTCTTC. This translates into CASSQTQYNEQFF.

The rearrangement links TRBV9 to TRBJ1-5; 8 positions match TRBD1. Trimming cost V 4 bases and J 6 bases; bases outside gene matches: 9. Germline CDR1 is SGDLS and CDR2 is YYNGEE. The length of the CDR3 is 15 residues. CDR3 DNA: TGTGCCAGCAGCTCAGGACAGGGTTACGGTCAGCCCCAGCATTTT. This gives the protein CASSSGQGYGQPQHF.